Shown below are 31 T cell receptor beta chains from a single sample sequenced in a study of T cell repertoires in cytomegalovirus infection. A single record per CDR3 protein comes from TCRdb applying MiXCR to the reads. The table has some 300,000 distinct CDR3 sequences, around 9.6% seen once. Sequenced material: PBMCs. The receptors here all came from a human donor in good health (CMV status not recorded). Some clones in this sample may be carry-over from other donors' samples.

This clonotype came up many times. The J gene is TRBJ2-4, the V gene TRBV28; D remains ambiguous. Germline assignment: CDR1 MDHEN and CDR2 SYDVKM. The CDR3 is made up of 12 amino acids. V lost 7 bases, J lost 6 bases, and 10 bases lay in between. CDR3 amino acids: CASNGVLNIQYF. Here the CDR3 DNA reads TGTGCCAGCAATGGGGTCTTAAACATTCAGTACTTC.

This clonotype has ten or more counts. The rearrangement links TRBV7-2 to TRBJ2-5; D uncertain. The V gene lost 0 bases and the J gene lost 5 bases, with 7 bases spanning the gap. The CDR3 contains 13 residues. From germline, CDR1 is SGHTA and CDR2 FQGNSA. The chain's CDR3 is CASSLALRETQYF. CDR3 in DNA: TGTGCCAGCAGCTTAGCGTTACGGGAGACCCAGTACTTC. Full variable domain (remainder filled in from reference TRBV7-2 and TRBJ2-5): GAGVSQSPSNKVTEKGKDVELRCDPISGHTALYWYRQSLGQGLEFLIYFQGNSAPDKSGLPSDRFSAERTGGSVSTLTIQRTQQEDSAVYLCASSLALRETQYFGPGTRLLVL.

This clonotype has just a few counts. The CDR3 nucleotides are TGCAGTGCTAGTGATGGGCCTCTCGATACGCAGTATTTT. Translated, it gives CSASDGPLDTQYF. V usage is TRBV20-1 and J usage is TRBJ2-3, with unresolved D. Germline V gene data show CDR1 as DFQATT and CDR2 as SNEGSKA (reference sequence). V dropped 3 bases and J dropped 6 bases, with 13 bases sitting between them. The length of the CDR3 is 13 residues.

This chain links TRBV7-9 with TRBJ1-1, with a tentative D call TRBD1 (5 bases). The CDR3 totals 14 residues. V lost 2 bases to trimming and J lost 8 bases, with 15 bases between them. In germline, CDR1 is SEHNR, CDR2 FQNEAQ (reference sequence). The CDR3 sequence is CASSLNFLGEEAFF. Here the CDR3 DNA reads TGTGCCAGCAGCTTAAACTTCTTGGGGGAGGAAGCTTTCTTT.

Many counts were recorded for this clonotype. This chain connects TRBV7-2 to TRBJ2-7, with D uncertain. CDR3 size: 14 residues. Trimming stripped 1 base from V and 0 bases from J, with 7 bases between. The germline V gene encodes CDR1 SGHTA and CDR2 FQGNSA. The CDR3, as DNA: TGTGCCAGCAGCTTAGGTACGGGCTCCTACGAGCAGTACGTC. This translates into CASSLGTGSYEQYV.

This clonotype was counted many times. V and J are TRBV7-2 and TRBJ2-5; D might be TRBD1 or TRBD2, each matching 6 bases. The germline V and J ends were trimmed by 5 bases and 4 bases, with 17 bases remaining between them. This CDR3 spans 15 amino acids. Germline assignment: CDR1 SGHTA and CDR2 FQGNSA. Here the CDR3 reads CASSQPRGLRETQYF. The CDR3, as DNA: TGTGCCAGCAGCCAACCCCGGGGGCTGAGAGAGACCCAGTACTTC.

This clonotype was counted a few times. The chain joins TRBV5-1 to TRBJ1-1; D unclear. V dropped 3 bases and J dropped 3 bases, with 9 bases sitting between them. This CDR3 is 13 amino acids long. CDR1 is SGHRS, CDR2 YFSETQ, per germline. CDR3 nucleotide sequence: TGCGCCAGCAGCTCCGTCCCCGACACTGAAGCTTTCTTT. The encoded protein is CASSSVPDTEAFF. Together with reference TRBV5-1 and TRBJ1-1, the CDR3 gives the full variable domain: KAGVTQTPRYLIKTRGQQVTLSCSPISGHRSVSWYQQTPGQGLQFLFEYFSETQRNKGNFPGRFSGRQFSNSRSEMNVSTLELGDSALYLCASSSVPDTEAFFGQGTRLTVV.

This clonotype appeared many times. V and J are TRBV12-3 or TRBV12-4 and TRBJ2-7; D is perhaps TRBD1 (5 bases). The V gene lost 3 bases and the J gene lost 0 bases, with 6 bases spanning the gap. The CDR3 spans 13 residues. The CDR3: CASSFDSSYEQYF. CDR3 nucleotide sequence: TGTGCCAGCAGTTTTGACAGCTCCTACGAGCAGTACTTC.

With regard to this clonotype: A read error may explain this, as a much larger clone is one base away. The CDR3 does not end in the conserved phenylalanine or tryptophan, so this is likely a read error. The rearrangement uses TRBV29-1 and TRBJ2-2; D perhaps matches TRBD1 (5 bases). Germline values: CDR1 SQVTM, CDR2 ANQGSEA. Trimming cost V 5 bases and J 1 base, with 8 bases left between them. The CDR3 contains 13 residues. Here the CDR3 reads CSVRQLNTGELFL. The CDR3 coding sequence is TGCAGCGTTAGACAGCTGAACACCGGGGAGCTGTTTTTA.

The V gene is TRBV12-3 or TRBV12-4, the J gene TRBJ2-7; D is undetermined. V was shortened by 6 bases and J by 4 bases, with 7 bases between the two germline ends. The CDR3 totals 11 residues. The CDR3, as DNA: TGTGCCAGCAGCGGCAGATACGAGCAGTACTTC. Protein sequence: CASSGRYEQYF.

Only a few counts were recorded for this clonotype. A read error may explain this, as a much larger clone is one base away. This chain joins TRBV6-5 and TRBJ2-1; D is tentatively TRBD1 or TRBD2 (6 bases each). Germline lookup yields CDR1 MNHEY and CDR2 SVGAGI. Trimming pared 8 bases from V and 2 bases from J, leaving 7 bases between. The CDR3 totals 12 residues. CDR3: CASGGPYNEQFF. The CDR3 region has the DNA TGTGCCAGCGGGGGGCCCTACAATGAGCAGTTCTTC.

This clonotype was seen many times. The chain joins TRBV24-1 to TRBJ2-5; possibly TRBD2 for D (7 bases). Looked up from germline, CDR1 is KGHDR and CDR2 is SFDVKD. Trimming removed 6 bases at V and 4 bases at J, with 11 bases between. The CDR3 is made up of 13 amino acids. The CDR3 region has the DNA TGTGCCACCAGTAAGGGAGGGGGAGAGACCCAGTACTTC. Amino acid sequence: CATSKGGGETQYF.

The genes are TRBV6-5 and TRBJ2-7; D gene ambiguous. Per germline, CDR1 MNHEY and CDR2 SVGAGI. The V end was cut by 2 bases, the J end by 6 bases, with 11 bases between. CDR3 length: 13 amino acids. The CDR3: CASSYRKGGEQYF. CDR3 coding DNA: TGTGCCAGCAGTTACAGAAAGGGCGGCGAGCAGTACTTC.

The chain's CDR3 is CASAHAGTKAQYF. CDR3 sequence (DNA): TGTGCCAGCGCTCACGCGGGTACAAAGGCGCAGTATTTT. The V gene is TRBV6-5, the J gene TRBJ2-3; a weak D match, TRBD2 (5 bases). V dropped 8 bases and J dropped 10 bases, with 19 bases sitting between them. The CDR3 length is 13 residues. Per the germline V gene, CDR1 is MNHEY and CDR2 is SVGAGI.

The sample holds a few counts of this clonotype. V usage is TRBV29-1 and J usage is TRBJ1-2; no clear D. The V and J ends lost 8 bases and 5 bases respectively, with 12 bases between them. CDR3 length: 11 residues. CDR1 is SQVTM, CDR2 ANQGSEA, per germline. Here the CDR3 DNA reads TGCAGCATACAACAGCGATATGGCTACACCTTC. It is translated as CSIQQRYGYTF. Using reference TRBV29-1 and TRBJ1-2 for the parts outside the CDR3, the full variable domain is SAVISQKPSRDICQRGTSLTIQCQVDSQVTMMFWYRQQPGQSLTLIATANQGSEATYESGFVIDKFPISRPNLTFSTLTVSNMSPEDSSIYLCSIQQRYGYTFGSGTRLTVV.

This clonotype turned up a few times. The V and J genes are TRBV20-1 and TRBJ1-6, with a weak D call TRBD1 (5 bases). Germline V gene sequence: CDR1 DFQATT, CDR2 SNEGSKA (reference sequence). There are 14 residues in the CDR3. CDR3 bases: TGCAGCCTTTGGGGGAGCTCCTATAATTCACCCCTCCACTTT. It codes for CSLWGSSYNSPLHF.

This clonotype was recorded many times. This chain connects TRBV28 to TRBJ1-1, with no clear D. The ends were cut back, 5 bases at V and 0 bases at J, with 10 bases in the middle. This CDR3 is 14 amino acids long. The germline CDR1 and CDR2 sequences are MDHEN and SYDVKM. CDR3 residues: CASSPGGLNTEAFF. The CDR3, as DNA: TGTGCCAGCAGTCCCGGTGGATTGAACACTGAAGCTTTCTTT.

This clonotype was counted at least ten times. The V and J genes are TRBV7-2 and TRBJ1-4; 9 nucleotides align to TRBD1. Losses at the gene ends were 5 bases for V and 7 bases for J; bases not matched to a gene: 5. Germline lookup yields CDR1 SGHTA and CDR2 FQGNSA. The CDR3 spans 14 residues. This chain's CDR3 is CASSVNRGLEKLFF. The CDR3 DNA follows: TGTGCCAGCAGCGTGAACAGGGGGCTTGAAAAACTGTTTTTT.

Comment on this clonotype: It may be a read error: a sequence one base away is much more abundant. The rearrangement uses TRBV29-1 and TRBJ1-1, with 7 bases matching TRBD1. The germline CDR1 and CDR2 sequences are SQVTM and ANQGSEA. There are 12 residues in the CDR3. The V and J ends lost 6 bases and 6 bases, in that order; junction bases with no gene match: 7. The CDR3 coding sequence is TGCAGCGTAAGACAGGGTAACTCTGAAGCTTTCTTT. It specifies CSVRQGNSEAFF.

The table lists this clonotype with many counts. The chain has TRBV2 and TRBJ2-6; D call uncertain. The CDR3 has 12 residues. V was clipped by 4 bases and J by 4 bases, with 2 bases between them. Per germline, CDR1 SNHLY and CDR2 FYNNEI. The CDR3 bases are TGTGCCAGCAGTGGAGGGGCCAACGTCCTGACTTTC. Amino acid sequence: CASSGGANVLTF.

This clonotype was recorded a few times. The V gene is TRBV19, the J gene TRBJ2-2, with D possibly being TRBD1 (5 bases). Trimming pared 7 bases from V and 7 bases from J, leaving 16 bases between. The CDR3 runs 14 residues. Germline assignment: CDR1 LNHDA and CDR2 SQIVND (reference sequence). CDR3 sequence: CASTTDRRLGELFF. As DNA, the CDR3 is TGTGCCAGTACCACTGACAGACGACTCGGGGAGCTGTTTTTT.

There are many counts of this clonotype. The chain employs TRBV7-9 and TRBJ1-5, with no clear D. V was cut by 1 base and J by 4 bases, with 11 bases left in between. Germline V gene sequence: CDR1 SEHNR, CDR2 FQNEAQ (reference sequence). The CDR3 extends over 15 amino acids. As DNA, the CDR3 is TGTGCCAGCAGCTTAGGTGGAAGGGTTAATCAGCCCCAGCATTTT. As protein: CASSLGGRVNQPQHF.

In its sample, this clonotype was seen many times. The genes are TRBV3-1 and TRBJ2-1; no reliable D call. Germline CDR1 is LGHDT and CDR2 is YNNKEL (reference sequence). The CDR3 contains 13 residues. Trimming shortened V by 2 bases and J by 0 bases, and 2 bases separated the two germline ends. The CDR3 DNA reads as TGTGCCAGCAGCCAACGCTCCTACAATGAGCAGTTCTTC. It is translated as CASSQRSYNEQFF.

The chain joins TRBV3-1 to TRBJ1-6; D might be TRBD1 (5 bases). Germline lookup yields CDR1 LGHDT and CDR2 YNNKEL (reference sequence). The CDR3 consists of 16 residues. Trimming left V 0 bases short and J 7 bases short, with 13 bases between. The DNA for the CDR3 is TGTGCCAGCAGCCAAGAAGTTCCGGGGACCAATTCACCCCTCCACTTT. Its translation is CASSQEVPGTNSPLHF.

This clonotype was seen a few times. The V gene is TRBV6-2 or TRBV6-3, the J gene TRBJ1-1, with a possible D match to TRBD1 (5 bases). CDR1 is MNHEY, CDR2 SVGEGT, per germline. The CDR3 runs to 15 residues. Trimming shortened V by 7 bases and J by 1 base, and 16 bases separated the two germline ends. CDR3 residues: CASNEPGLQNTEAFF. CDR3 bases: TGTGCCAGCAACGAACCGGGACTCCAGAACACTGAAGCTTTCTTT.

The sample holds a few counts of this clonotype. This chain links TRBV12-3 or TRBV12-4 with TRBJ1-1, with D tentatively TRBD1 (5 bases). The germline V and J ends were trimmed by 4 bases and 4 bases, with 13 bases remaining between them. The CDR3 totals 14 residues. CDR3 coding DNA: TGTGCCAGCAGTTCGGAGGGGCGATTCACTGAAGCTTTCTTT. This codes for CASSSEGRFTEAFF.

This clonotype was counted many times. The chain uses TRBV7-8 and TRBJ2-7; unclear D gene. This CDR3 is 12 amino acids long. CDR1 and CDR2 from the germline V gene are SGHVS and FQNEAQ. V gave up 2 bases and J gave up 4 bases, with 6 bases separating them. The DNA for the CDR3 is TGTGCCAGCAGCTTAAATCGGTACGAGCAGTACTTC. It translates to CASSLNRYEQYF.

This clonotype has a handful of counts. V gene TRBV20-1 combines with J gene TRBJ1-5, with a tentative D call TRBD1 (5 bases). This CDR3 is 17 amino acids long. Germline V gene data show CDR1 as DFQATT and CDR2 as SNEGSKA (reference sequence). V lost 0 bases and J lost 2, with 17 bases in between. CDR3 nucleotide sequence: TGCAGTGCTAGAGATTTTGGGGCCGGGCCAGGCAATCAGCCCCAGCATTTT. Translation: CSARDFGAGPGNQPQHF.

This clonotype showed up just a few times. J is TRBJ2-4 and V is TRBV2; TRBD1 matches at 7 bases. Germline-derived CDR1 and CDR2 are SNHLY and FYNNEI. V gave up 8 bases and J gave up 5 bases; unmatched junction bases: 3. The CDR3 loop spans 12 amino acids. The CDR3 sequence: CASRDRENIQYF. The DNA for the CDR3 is TGTGCCAGCCGCGACAGGGAAAACATTCAGTACTTC.

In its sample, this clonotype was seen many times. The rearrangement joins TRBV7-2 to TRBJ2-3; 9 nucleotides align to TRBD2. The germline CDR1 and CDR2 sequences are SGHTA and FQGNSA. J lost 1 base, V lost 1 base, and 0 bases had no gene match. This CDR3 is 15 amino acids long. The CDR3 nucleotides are TGTGCCAGCAGCTTAGGACTAGCGGGCACAGATACGCAGTATTTT. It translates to CASSLGLAGTDTQYF.

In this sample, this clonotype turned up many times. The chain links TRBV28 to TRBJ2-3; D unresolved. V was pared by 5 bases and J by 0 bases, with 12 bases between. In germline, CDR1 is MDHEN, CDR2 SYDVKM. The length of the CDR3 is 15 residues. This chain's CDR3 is CASSLDVASTDTQYF. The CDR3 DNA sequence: TGTGCCAGCAGTCTGGACGTAGCTAGCACAGATACGCAGTATTTT.